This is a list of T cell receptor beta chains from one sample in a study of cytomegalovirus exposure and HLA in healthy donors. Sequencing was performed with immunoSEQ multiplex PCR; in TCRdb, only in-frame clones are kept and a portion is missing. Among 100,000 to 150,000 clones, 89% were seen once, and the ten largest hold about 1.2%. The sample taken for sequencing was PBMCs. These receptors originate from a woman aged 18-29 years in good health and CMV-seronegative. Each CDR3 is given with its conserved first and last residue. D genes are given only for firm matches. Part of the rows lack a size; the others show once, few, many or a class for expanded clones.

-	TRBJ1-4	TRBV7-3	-	CASSLTGVKEKLFF	TGTGCCAGCAGCTTAACCGGGGTAAAGGAAAAACTGTTTTTT
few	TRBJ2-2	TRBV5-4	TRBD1	CASSLDRGKSGELFF	TGTGCCAGCAGCCTGGACAGGGGGAAGTCCGGGGAGCTGTTTTTT
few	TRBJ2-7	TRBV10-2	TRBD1	CASQEGTVYEQYF	TGCGCCAGCCAAGAGGGGACAGTCTACGAGCAGTACTTC
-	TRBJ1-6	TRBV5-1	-	CASSPYTGSPLHF	TGCGCCAGCAGCCCATATACCGGGTCACCCCTCCACTTT
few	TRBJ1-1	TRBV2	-	CASSEYRGNTEAFF	TGTGCCAGCAGTGAATATCGGGGGAACACTGAAGCTTTCTTT
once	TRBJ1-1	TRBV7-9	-	CASSQAGTPNTEAFF	TGTGCCAGCAGTCAAGCCGGGACTCCGAACACTGAAGCTTTCTTT
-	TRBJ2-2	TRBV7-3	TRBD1	CASSTTSTGAGELFF	TGTGCCAGCAGCACCACCTCGACAGGGGCCGGGGAGCTGTTTTTT
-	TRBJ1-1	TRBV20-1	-	CSALPNTEAFF	TGCAGTGCCCTCCCGAACACTGAAGCTTTCTTT
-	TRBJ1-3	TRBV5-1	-	CASSLGFEAGNTIYF	TGCGCCAGCAGCTTGGGCTTCGAGGCAGGAAACACCATATATTTT
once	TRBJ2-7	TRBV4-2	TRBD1	CASSQDRGQGASEQYF	TGTGCCAGCAGCCAAGACCGGGGACAGGGGGCTTCCGAGCAGTACTTC
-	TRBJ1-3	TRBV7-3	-	CASSLNPRGTIYF	TGTGCCAGCAGCTTAAACCCCCGCGGCACCATATATTTT
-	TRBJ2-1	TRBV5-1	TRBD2	CASSLLAGGPDNEQFF	TGCGCCAGCAGCTTACTAGCGGGGGGGCCTGACAATGAGCAGTTCTTC
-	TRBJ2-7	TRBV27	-	CASSLVGGGNEQYF	TGTGCCAGCAGTCTGGTAGGGGGCGGGAACGAGCAGTACTTC
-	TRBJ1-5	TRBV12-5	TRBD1	CASGSGTGAYSNQPQHF	TGTGCTAGTGGTTCCGGGACAGGGGCCTATAGCAATCAGCCCCAGCATTTT
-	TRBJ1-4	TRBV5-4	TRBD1	CASSAGTDNEKLFF	TGTGCCAGCAGCGCCGGGACAGATAATGAAAAACTGTTTTTT
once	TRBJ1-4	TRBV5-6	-	CASSRRGNEKLFF	TGTGCCAGCAGCCGTAGGGGTAATGAAAAACTGTTTTTT
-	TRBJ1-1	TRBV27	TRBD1	CASSPGTGAFDTEAFF	TGTGCCAGCAGTCCCGGGACAGGGGCGTTTGACACTGAAGCTTTCTTT
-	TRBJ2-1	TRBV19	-	CASSRSVERINNEQFF	TGTGCCAGTAGTCGCTCCGTGGAGAGGATTAACAATGAGCAGTTCTTC
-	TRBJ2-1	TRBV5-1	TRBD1	CASSLGQGAFNEQFF	TGCGCCAGCAGCCTCGGACAGGGGGCGTTTAATGAGCAGTTCTTC
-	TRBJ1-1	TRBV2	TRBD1	CASSQTRGHVTEAFF	TGTGCCAGCTCACAAACCAGGGGGCATGTCACTGAAGCTTTCTTT
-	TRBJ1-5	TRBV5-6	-	CASSLGAYSNQPQHF	TGTGCCAGCAGCTTGGGTGCCTATAGCAATCAGCCCCAGCATTTT
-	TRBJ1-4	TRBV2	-	CASILGQTQNEKLFF	TGTGCCAGCATTCTCGGACAGACCCAAAATGAAAAACTGTTTTTT
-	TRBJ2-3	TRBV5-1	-	CASTSWRGGSSDTQYF	TGCGCCAGCACCTCTTGGCGCGGGGGCTCGTCAGATACGCAGTATTTT
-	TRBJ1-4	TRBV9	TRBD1	CASSTSGTGSEKLFF	TGTGCCAGCAGCACATCCGGGACAGGGAGTGAAAAACTGTTTTTT
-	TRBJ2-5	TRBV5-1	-	CASSGGDGETQYF	TGCGCCAGCAGCGGCGGTGATGGGGAGACCCAGTACTTC
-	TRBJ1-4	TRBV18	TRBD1	CASSPPGQGNEKLFF	TGTGCCAGCTCACCACCGGGACAGGGGAATGAAAAACTGTTTTTT
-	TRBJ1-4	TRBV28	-	CASSLSGRFSSATNEKLFF	TGTGCCAGCAGTCTCTCGGGGAGGTTCTCGTCCGCAACTAATGAAAAACTGTTTTTT
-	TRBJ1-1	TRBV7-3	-	CASSLTSGDSEAFF	TGTGCCAGCAGCTTAACATCCGGGGATTCTGAAGCTTTCTTT
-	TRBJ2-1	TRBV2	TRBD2	CASSKSGGLYNEQFF	TGTGCCAGCAGTAAGAGCGGGGGGCTCTACAATGAGCAGTTCTTC
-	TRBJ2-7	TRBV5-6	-	CASSLARTASEQYF	TGTGCCAGCAGCTTGGCCAGGACTGCGAGCGAGCAGTACTTC
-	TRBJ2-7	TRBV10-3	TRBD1	CAITNQGDGSYEQYF	TGTGCCATCACCAACCAGGGGGATGGGTCCTACGAGCAGTACTTC
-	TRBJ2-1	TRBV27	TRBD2	CASSWAGDSYNEQFF	TGTGCCAGCAGTTGGGCGGGGGACTCCTACAATGAGCAGTTCTTC
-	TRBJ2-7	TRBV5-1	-	CASSAPPGEQYF	TGCGCCAGCAGCGCCCCTCCGGGGGAGCAGTACTTC
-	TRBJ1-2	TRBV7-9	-	CASSLGVGSNYGYTF	TGTGCCAGCAGCTTAGGTGTCGGGTCTAACTATGGCTACACCTTC
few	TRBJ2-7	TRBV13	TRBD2	CASSLGGGLNEQYF	TGTGCCAGCAGCTTAGGCGGGGGGTTGAACGAGCAGTACTTC
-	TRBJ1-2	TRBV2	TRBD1	CASSENLPGQDHGYTF	TGTGCCAGCAGTGAAAACCTACCGGGACAGGATCATGGCTACACCTTC
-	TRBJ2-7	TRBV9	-	CASSGTNSYEQYF	TGTGCCAGCAGCGGGACTAACTCCTACGAGCAGTACTTC
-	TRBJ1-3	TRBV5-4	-	CASSLAYVGVGQGNTIYF	TGTGCCAGCAGCTTGGCCTATGTCGGGGTAGGCCAGGGAAACACCATATATTTT
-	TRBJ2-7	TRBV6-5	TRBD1	CASSLGTGGYEQYF	TGTGCCAGCAGTTTGGGGACAGGGGGCTACGAGCAGTACTTC
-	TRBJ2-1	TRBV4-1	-	CASSPQAGFLNEQFF	TGCGCCAGCAGCCCCCAGGCGGGGTTTCTCAATGAGCAGTTCTTC
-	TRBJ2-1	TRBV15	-	CATSRVVLQQMQFF	TGTGCCACCAGCAGAGTGGTTCTTCAACAGATGCAGTTCTTC
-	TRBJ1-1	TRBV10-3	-	CAISGAKNTEAFF	TGTGCCATCAGTGGAGCGAAGAACACTGAAGCTTTCTTT
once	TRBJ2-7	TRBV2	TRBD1	CASKGDSSYEQYF	TGTGCCAGCAAGGGGGACAGCTCCTACGAGCAGTACTTC
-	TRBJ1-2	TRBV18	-	CASSPLNQVDYGYTF	TGTGCCAGCTCACCACTTAATCAGGTCGACTATGGCTACACCTTC
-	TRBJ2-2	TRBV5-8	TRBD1	CASSLGTGANTGELFF	TGTGCCAGCAGCTTGGGGACAGGGGCTAACACCGGGGAGCTGTTTTTT
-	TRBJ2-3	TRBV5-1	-	CASSWSRDTTDTQYF	TGCGCCAGCAGCTGGAGCCGGGACACCACAGATACGCAGTATTTT
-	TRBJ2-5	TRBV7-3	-	CASAPGDKETQYF	TGTGCCAGCGCTCCCGGGGATAAAGAGACCCAGTACTTC
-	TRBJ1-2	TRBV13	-	CASSETLDSHYGYTF	TGTGCCAGCAGCGAGACCCTGGACAGTCACTATGGCTACACCTTC
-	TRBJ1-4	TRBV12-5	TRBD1	CASGLVLGQSNEKLFF	TGTGCTAGTGGTTTGGTACTGGGACAGTCTAATGAAAAACTGTTTTTT
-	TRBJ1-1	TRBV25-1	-	CASTTAQNTEAFF	TGTGCCAGCACAACAGCTCAAAACACTGAAGCTTTCTTT
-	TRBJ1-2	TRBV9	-	CASSEPKQGDLGYGYTF	TGTGCCAGCAGCGAACCCAAACAGGGAGACTTAGGGTATGGCTACACCTTC
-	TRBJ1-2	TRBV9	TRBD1	CASSAFQGAGGYTF	TGTGCCAGCAGCGCATTCCAGGGGGCTGGTGGCTACACCTTC
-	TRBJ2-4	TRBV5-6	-	CASSLRENIQYF	TGTGCCAGCAGCTTGCGCGAAAACATTCAGTACTTC
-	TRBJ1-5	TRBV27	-	CASSHSNQPQHF	TGTGCCAGCAGTCATAGCAATCAGCCCCAGCATTTT
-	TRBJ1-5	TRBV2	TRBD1	CASGDREGNQPQHF	TGTGCCAGTGGGGACAGGGAAGGCAATCAGCCCCAGCATTTT
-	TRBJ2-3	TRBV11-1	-	CASSLRGWDMAMGQYF	TGTGCCAGCAGCCTAAGAGGGTGGGACATGGCTATGGGGCAGTATTTT
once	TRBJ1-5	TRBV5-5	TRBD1	CASSLRTGDYSNQPQHF	TGTGCCAGCAGCTTAAGAACAGGGGATTATAGCAATCAGCCCCAGCATTTT